This entry lists 17 T cell receptor beta chains sequenced from one sample in a study of blood T cell repertoires in COVID-19. Clones were sequenced by immunoSEQ multiplex PCR, and TCRdb holds only the in-frame ones, with some missing. This table holds about 150,000 clones, roughly nine tenths found once. The specimen was peripheral blood. The receptors stem from an older woman with acute or convalescent COVID-19.

CDR3 sequence reads: CASSIGLDTGELFF. In nucleotides, the CDR3 is TGTGCCAGCAGCATTGGACTAGACACCGGGGAGCTGTTTTTT. The chain has TRBV7-2 and TRBJ2-2, with TRBD2 matching 7 bases. The germline V gene has CDR1 SGHTA and CDR2 FQGNSA. V gave up 5 bases and J gave up 3 bases; unmatched junction bases: 3. The CDR3 loop spans 14 amino acids.

This clone was seen more than once but under ten times. The J gene is TRBJ2-1, the V gene TRBV3-1 (or the pseudogene TRBV3-2); 9 nucleotides line up with TRBD2. This CDR3 spans 16 amino acids. CDR1 is LGHDT and CDR2 is YNNKEL in the germline V gene (reference sequence). V lost 2 bases, J lost 7 bases, and 9 bases stayed unmatched. The CDR3 is CASSQTLTSGRNEQFF. CDR3 DNA sequence: TGTGCCAGCAGCCAAACATTGACTAGCGGACGGAATGAGCAGTTCTTC.

The chain employs TRBV4-2 and TRBJ2-5; 7 bases are shared with TRBD2. With V trimmed by 4 bases and J by 5 bases, 16 bases remained unmatched. Germline V lookup: CDR1 LGHNA, CDR2 YNFKEQ. The CDR3 spans 17 residues. CDR3 DNA: TGTGCCAGCAGCCCCCGGGGGGTCGACTCAGACGGGGAGACCCAGTACTTC. Protein product: CASSPRGVDSDGETQYF.

The gene calls are TRBV15 and TRBJ2-2; 7 nucleotides align to TRBD2. Germline CDR1 reads LNHNV; CDR2 reads YYDKDF (reference sequence). Unmatched junction bases numbered 1, after V lost 8 bases and J lost 1 base. The CDR3 spans 13 residues. This CDR3 reads CATRGENTGELFF. For the CDR3, the DNA is TGTGCCACCCGGGGGGAGAACACCGGGGAGCTGTTTTTT.

The chain links TRBV15 to TRBJ1-5, with 9 bases matching TRBD1. This CDR3 has 14 residues. With 7 bases clipped from V and 3 bases from J, the junction kept 4 bases outside the gene matches. Germline assignment: CDR1 LNHNV and CDR2 YYDKDF (reference sequence). CDR3 sequence (DNA): TGTGCCACCAAGGACAGGGGAACCAATCAGCCCCAGCATTTT. This translates into CATKDRGTNQPQHF.

This rearrangement joins TRBV4-2 to TRBJ1-4, with TRBD1 identical over 8 bases. CDR1 and CDR2 (germline): LGHNA, YNFKEQ. The CDR3 contains 16 residues. V shed 0 bases and J 3 bases; nucleotides not matched to a gene: 3. The CDR3 region is CASSQDSTGANEKLFF. In nucleotides, the CDR3 is TGTGCCAGCAGCCAAGATTCGACAGGGGCTAATGAAAAACTGTTTTTT.

V usage is TRBV5-1 and J usage is TRBJ2-5, with 12 bases matching TRBD1. V trimming: 3 bases; J trimming: 5 bases; junction bases outside the gene matches: 8. CDR3 length equals 16 residues. The germline gives CDR1 SGHRS, CDR2 YFSETQ. The CDR3 bases are TGCGCCAGCAGCTCTACCGGGACAGGGGGCGGGGAGACCCAGTACTTC. It codes for CASSSTGTGGGETQYF.

The count of this clone is one. The chain joins TRBV7-8 to TRBJ2-5; 8 positions match TRBD1. With 6 bases clipped from V and 12 bases from J, the junction kept 6 bases outside the gene matches. Germline CDR1 is SGHVS and CDR2 is FQNEAQ. CDR3 length equals 11 residues. The CDR3 sequence is CASSYTGGEYF. CDR3 DNA: TGTGCCAGCAGTTACACAGGGGGAGAGTACTTC.

The rearrangement uses TRBV4-1 and TRBJ2-2; 7 bases agree with TRBD2. The CDR3 is 16 residues long. V dropped 1 base and J dropped 3; count of bases not matched to a gene: 5. Germline CDR1 is MGHRA and CDR2 is YSYEKL. CDR3 residues: CASSQVGLADTGELFF. The CDR3 coding sequence is TGCGCCAGCAGCCAAGTTGGGCTAGCGGACACCGGGGAGCTGTTTTTT.

The chain combines TRBV5-6 with TRBJ2-7; 7 bases are a match to TRBD1. This CDR3 is 15 amino acids long. Losses at the gene ends were 1 base for V and 1 base for J; bases not matched to a gene: 5. Germline values: CDR1 SGHDT, CDR2 YYEEEE. CDR3 region: CASSLSRQGSYEQYF. The CDR3 DNA reads TGTGCCAGCAGCTTGAGTCGACAGGGATCCTACGAGCAGTACTTC.

The chain has TRBV20-1 and TRBJ1-2; TRBD1 matches 7 bases. Trimming at V came to 3 bases and at J to 4 bases, leaving 8 bases not matched to a gene. Germline V gene sequence: CDR1 DFQATT, CDR2 SNEGSKA (reference sequence). CDR3 length: 14 residues. CDR3 sequence: CSASYTGTAYGYTF. In DNA form, the CDR3 reads TGCAGTGCTAGTTACACCGGGACAGCCTATGGCTACACCTTC.

The J gene is TRBJ1-6, the V gene TRBV30; no clear D. This CDR3 has 19 amino acids. Trimming cost V 3 bases and J 0 bases, with 21 bases left between them. CDR1 and CDR2 (germline): GTSNPN, SVGIG (reference sequence). CDR3 DNA: TGTGCCTGGAGACCGGAGGTAGGCCGCCAGAGCTCCTATAATTCACCCCTCCACTTT. Translated: CAWRPEVGRQSSYNSPLHF. The full variable domain, with the rest looked up from reference TRBV30 and TRBJ1-6, is SQTIHQWPATLVQPVGSPLSLECTVEGTSNPNLYWYRQAAGRGLQLLFYSVGIGQISSEVPQNLSASRPQDRQFILSSKKLLLSDSGFYLCAWRPEVGRQSSYNSPLHFGNGTRLTVT.

This clone was seen a handful of times. This chain links TRBV3-1 (or the pseudogene TRBV3-2) with TRBJ2-7, with 9 bases lining up with TRBD2. The CDR3 loop spans 13 amino acids. V lost 5 bases, J lost 1 base, and 0 bases stayed unmatched. Germline CDR1 is LGHDT and CDR2 is YNNKEL (reference sequence). CDR3 in DNA: TGTGCCAGCAGCGCGGGGGGGTCCTACGAGCAGTACTTC. Encoded protein: CASSAGGSYEQYF.

J is TRBJ2-2 and V is TRBV9, with unresolved D. This CDR3 spans 13 amino acids. V lost 0 bases to trimming and J lost 5 bases, with 5 bases between them. Germline CDR1 SGDLS, CDR2 YYNGEE. In DNA form, the CDR3 reads TGTGCCAGCAGCGTAGAGGAGACCGGGGAGCTGTTTTTT. Translated, it gives CASSVEETGELFF.

Written as DNA, the CDR3 is TGTGCCAGCAGTTACTCGAGCAGGGGTGATAACTATGGCTACACCTTC. Its protein is CASSYSSRGDNYGYTF. The V and J genes are TRBV6-6 and TRBJ1-2; D perhaps matches TRBD1 (6 bases). CDR3 length equals 16 residues. Germline V gene sequence: CDR1 MNHNY, CDR2 SVGAGI (reference sequence). V lost 0 bases to trimming and J lost 1 base, with 12 bases between them.

The chain uses TRBV5-6 and TRBJ1-6; D remains ambiguous. This CDR3 has 15 residues. V dropped 2 bases and J dropped 0 bases, with 6 bases sitting between them. Germline lookup yields CDR1 SGHDT and CDR2 YYEEEE. The CDR3 spells CASSFRLSYNSPLHF. The DNA for the CDR3 is TGTGCCAGCAGCTTTAGACTCTCCTATAATTCACCCCTCCACTTT.

This clone was seen once. This chain joins TRBV6-5 and TRBJ2-7, with 9 bases lining up with TRBD1. The V segment lost 7 bases and the J segment 4 bases; nucleotides outside the gene matches: 8. This CDR3 is 14 amino acids long. Germline loops: CDR1 MNHEY, CDR2 SVGAGI. The DNA of the CDR3 is TGTGCCAGCAAGACAGGGGGTTCGCCTTACGAGCAGTACTTC. Residues: CASKTGGSPYEQYF.